Listed below are T cell receptor beta chains from one sample, sequenced in a study of OX40 agonist ivuxolimab in advanced cancers. Clones were sequenced by immunoSEQ multiplex PCR, and TCRdb holds only the in-frame ones, with some missing. The sample holds tens of thousands of clones, approximately 78% seen once. The sample here was CD4+ or CD8+ T cells sorted from blood, taken in a trial of the OX40 agonist ivuxolimab. Every receptor here comes from an adult with an advanced solid tumor such as melanoma, head and neck, liver or kidney cancer. Each CDR3 is given with its conserved first and last residue. Fields, in order: V gene, CDR3 length, J gene, D gene, clone size, CDR3 protein, CDR3 DNA. A D gene is named only where the DNA matches it firmly. For some rows the clone size is stated as once, few or many, or as a class when expanded; others skip it.

TRBV2	12	TRBJ1-2	-	once	CASSAYIAGYTF	TGTGCCAGCAGTGCCTATATAGCTGGCTACACCTTC
TRBV5-1	14	TRBJ1-1	-	once	CASSLLTGNTEAFF	TGCGCCAGCAGCCTACTGACAGGGAACACTGAAGCTTTCTTT
TRBV2	15	TRBJ2-6	TRBD1	-	CASRDRGTGANVLTF	TGTGCCAGCAGGGACAGGGGGACTGGGGCCAACGTCCTGACTTTC
TRBV5-1	14	TRBJ2-7	-	many	CASSLEGSGYEQYF	TGCGCCAGCAGCTTGGAAGGCTCTGGTTACGAGCAGTACTTC
TRBV6-5	15	TRBJ1-3	-	-	CASSRQASSGNTIYF	TGTGCCAGCAGCCGACAGGCGAGCTCTGGAAACACCATATATTTT
TRBV28	16	TRBJ1-5	TRBD1	-	CASSYGGQGDNQPQHF	TGTGCCAGCAGTTACGGTGGACAGGGCGACAATCAGCCCCAGCATTTT
TRBV7-8	15	TRBJ1-1	-	-	CASSLRATLNTEAFF	TGTGCCAGCAGCTTAAGGGCGACCCTGAACACTGAAGCTTTCTTT
TRBV6-6	15	TRBJ2-5	-	once	CASSYSESDQETQYF	TGTGCCAGCAGTTACTCGGAAAGCGACCAAGAGACCCAGTACTTC
TRBV5-6	16	TRBJ1-2	-	-	CASSLTGLPTNYGYTF	TGTGCCAGCAGCTTGACGGGTTTACCGACAAACTATGGCTACACCTTC
TRBV7-9	14	TRBJ1-1	TRBD1	-	CASSDYATGAAAFF	TGTGCCAGCAGCGATTACGCCACAGGGGCTGCTGCTTTCTTT
TRBV18	15	TRBJ1-2	TRBD1	-	CASSPVTGGVNGYTF	TGTGCCAGCTCACCAGTTACAGGGGGCGTAAATGGCTACACCTTC
TRBV5-1	13	TRBJ2-5	-	-	CASSFGAEETQYF	TGCGCCAGCAGCTTTGGGGCGGAAGAGACCCAGTACTTC
TRBV4-3	15	TRBJ1-1	TRBD1	medium-sized	CASSQDIRQGAEAFF	TGCGCCAGCAGCCAAGATATTAGGCAGGGGGCTGAAGCTTTCTTT
TRBV7-3	16	TRBJ2-1	-	-	CASSLRSSLGYNEQFF	TGTGCCAGCAGCTTAAGGTCTAGCCTAGGGTACAATGAGCAGTTCTTC
TRBV5-1	14	TRBJ1-6	-	-	CASRVGQLTDPLHF	TGCGCCAGCAGAGTGGGACAATTGACTGATCCCCTCCACTTT
TRBV30	14	TRBJ2-7	-	-	CAWSQTGSKYEQYF	TGTGCCTGGAGCCAGACAGGTTCAAAGTACGAGCAGTACTTC
TRBV6-1	15	TRBJ2-3	TRBD2	-	CASSERLAGEDTQYF	TGTGCCAGCAGCGAACGGCTAGCGGGTGAAGATACGCAGTATTTT
TRBV23-1	21	TRBJ2-3	TRBD2	-	CASSQSESRREVGSLTDTQYF	TGCGCCAGCAGTCAATCAGAAAGCCGGCGGGAGGTTGGGAGTCTTACAGATACGCAGTATTTT
TRBV18	16	TRBJ2-1	TRBD2	-	CASSPGSGGKDNEQFF	TGTGCCAGCTCACCGGGGTCCGGGGGGAAGGACAATGAGCAGTTCTTC
TRBV9	16	TRBJ2-3	-	-	CASSVETPKGTDTQYF	TGTGCCAGCAGCGTAGAAACTCCCAAGGGCACAGATACGCAGTATTTT
TRBV4-3	13	TRBJ1-6	TRBD1	-	CASSRQGISPLHF	TGCGCCAGCAGCCGACAGGGGATTTCACCCCTCCACTTT
TRBV5-4	15	TRBJ1-2	TRBD1	-	CASSSTRQGQYGYTF	TGTGCCAGCAGCTCAACCCGACAGGGACAATATGGCTACACCTTC
TRBV5-1	15	TRBJ2-3	TRBD2	-	CASSWTSGNADTQYF	TGCGCCAGCAGCTGGACTAGCGGTAATGCAGATACGCAGTATTTT
TRBV6-1	13	TRBJ2-1	TRBD1	-	CASTLQGKNEQFF	TGTGCCAGCACCCTACAGGGGAAAAATGAGCAGTTCTTC
TRBV27	14	TRBJ2-1	-	-	CASRPAEIYNEQFF	TGTGCCAGCAGACCAGCGGAAATCTACAATGAGCAGTTCTTC
TRBV7-8	15	TRBJ2-7	-	-	CASSRNSGGSYEQYF	TGTGCCAGCAGCCGTAACTCCGGGGGCTCCTACGAGCAGTACTTC
TRBV7-6	13	TRBJ1-1	-	-	CASSRDMNTEAFF	TGTGCCAGCAGCCGGGACATGAACACTGAAGCTTTCTTT
TRBV7-2	15	TRBJ1-1	-	-	CASSPGAGMSTEAFF	TGTGCCAGCAGCCCGGGGGCCGGAATGAGCACTGAAGCTTTCTTT
TRBV25-1	14	TRBJ1-5	-	-	CASSTHSSGQPQHF	TGTGCCAGCAGTACCCACAGTTCCGGTCAGCCCCAGCATTTT